This T cell receptor beta chain was identified in a study of T cell responses to AZD1222 COVID-19 vaccine. Regarding the study as a whole: Females made up more of the donors, who were largely white British, and clonal diversity may have come out too low. At 160-218 and 743-854, vaccine-associated CD4 TCRs were dominant, and they spanned spike. The study sampled repertoires only after the peak T cell response.

About this clone: Its matching antigen is unknown.

Repertoires were generated with immunoSEQ multiplex PCR, while TCRdb's copy carries only in-frame clones and drops some. The sample includes around 200,000 clones, approximately 90% seen only once; the top ten take approximately 26%. Germline V gene sequence: CDR1 KGHDR, CDR2 SFDVKD. This CDR3 comprises 11 residues. V was pared by 8 bases and J by 4 bases, with 7 bases between. J is TRBJ2-5 and V is TRBV24-1; D unresolved. The TCR comes from an adult who received the AZD1222 COVID-19 vaccine. Sequenced material: peripheral blood, taken 28 days after the second AZD1222 dose. CDR3 sequence reads: CATKKGETQYF. CDR3 coding DNA: TGTGCCACCAAAAAGGGAGAGACCCAGTACTTC.